Listed here is a single TCR beta chain. Its antigen is not known. Time point here: week 47, end of study. A 20-mer mutant IDH1 peptide at 300 ug was injected subcutaneously with topical imiquimod. This sample is part of a study of a mutant IDH1 vaccine in newly diagnosed glioma. The V and J ends lost 0 bases and 7 bases respectively, with 7 bases between them. Germline V gene lookup returns CDR1 LNHDA and CDR2 SQIVND (reference sequence). This CDR3 contains 13 residues. Assay used: immunoSEQ multiplex PCR; TCRdb lists only in-frame clones, some missing. Of some 50,000 clones in the sample, less than 65% were seen once.

The receptor's source is a man aged 35-49 years with glioma. Some clones in this sample may be carry-over from other donors' samples. This material consisted of peripheral blood mononuclear cells (PBMCs), taken from a glioma patient whose treatment included an IDH1 peptide vaccine. The chain uses TRBV19 and TRBJ1-5; D is possibly TRBD1 (5 bases). The CDR3 nucleotides read TGTGCCAGTAGTATAGAGGGACTCCAGCCCCAGCATTTT. Translated, it gives CASSIEGLQPQHF. The full variable domain, its missing parts supplied by reference TRBV19 and TRBJ1-5, is DGGITQSPKYLFRKEGQNVTLSCEQNLNHDAMYWYRQDPGQGLRLIYYSQIVNDFQKGDIAEGYSVSREKKESFPLTVTSAQKNPTAFYLCASSIEGLQPQHFGDGTRLSIL.